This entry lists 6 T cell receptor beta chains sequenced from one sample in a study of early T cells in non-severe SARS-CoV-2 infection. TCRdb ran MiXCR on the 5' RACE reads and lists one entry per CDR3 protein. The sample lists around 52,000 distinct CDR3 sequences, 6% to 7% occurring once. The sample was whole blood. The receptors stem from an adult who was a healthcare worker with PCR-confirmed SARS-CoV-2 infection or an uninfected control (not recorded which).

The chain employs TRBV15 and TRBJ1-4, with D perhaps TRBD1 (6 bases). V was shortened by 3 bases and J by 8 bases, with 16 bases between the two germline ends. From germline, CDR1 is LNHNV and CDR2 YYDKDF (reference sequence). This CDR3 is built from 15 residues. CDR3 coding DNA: TGTGCCACCAGCAGCTTGGACAGCTCATTGGAAAAACTGTTTTTT. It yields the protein CATSSLDSSLEKLFF.

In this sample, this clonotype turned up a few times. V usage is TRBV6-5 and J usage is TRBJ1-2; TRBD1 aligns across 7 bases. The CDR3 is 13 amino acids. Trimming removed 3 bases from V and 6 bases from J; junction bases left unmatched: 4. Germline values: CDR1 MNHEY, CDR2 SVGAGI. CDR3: CASSYSTGHGYTF. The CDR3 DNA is TGTGCCAGCAGTTATTCGACAGGGCATGGCTACACCTTC.

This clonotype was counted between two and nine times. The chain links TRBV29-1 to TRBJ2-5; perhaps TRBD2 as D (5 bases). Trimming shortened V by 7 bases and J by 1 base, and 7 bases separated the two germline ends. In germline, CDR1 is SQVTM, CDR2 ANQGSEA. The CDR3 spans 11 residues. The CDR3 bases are TGCAGCGCCGAGGGCCAAGAGACCCAGTACTTC. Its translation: CSAEGQETQYF.

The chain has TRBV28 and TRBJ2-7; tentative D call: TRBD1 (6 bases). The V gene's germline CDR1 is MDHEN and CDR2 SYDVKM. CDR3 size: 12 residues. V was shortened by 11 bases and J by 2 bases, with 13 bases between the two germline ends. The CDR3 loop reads CALGAGPYEQYF. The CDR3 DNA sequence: TGTGCCCTGGGGGCCGGTCCCTACGAGCAGTACTTC.

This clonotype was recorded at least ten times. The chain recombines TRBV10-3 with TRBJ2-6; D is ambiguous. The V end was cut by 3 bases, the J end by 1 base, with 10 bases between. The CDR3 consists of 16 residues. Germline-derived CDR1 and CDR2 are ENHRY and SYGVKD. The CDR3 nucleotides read TGTGCCATCAGTGACCCCAGACCGTCTGGGGCCAACGTCCTGACTTTC. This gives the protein CAISDPRPSGANVLTF.

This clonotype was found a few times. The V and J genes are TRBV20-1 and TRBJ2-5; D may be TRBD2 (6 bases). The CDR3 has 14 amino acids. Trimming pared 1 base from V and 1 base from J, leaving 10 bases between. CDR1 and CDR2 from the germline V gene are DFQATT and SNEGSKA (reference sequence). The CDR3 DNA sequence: TGCAGTGCTAGAGGGGGGGACCCCCAAGAGACCCAGTACTTC. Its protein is CSARGGDPQETQYF.